The rows below give T cell receptor beta chains drawn from one sample of a study of early T cells in non-severe SARS-CoV-2 infection. TCRdb re-analysed the 5' RACE reads in MiXCR, keeping a single row per CDR3 protein. The sample consists of about 94,000 distinct CDR3 sequences, over 10% of them appearing once. Sequenced input: whole blood. These receptor sequences come from an adult who was a healthcare worker with PCR-confirmed SARS-CoV-2 infection or an uninfected control (not recorded which). Both conserved end residues are part of each CDR3. A D gene is named only where the DNA matches it firmly. A row's size may be missing; if present it is once, few, many or a size class.

>many|-|TRBJ2-7|TRBV11-2
CASSPSRREQYF
TGTGCCAGCAGCCCTAGCCGCCGAGAGCAGTACTTC
>medium-sized|-|TRBJ1-1|TRBV11-2
CASSLGEWAHTEAFF
TGTGCCAGCAGCTTGGGGGAGTGGGCGCACACTGAAGCTTTCTTT
>few|-|TRBJ2-3|TRBV6-5
CATHLGPAGPSTDTQYF
TGTGCCACTCATCTAGGCCCCGCGGGGCCTAGCACAGATACGCAGTATTTT
>many|-|TRBJ2-2|TRBV19
CASSIRGGNTGELFF
TGTGCCAGTAGTATTCGAGGGGGAAACACCGGGGAGCTGTTTTTT
>-|-|TRBJ2-5|TRBV10-3
CAISEGTGGGETQYF
TGTGCCATCAGTGAAGGGACAGGCGGGGGAGAGACCCAGTACTTC
>few|-|TRBJ1-2|TRBV3-1
CASSQEVVRGYTF
TGTGCCAGCAGCCAAGAGGTCGTTCGTGGCTACACCTTC
>few|-|TRBJ1-2|TRBV20-1
CSARDLWGARGLNGYTF
TGCAGTGCTAGAGATCTTTGGGGAGCACGGGGGTTGAATGGCTACACCTTC
>-|-|TRBJ1-2|TRBV6-2/TRBV6-3
CASSYSTYGYTF
TGTGCCAGCAGTTACTCCACCTATGGCTACACCTTC
>few|-|TRBJ1-1|TRBV6-6
CASSYSGQGNTEAFF
TGTGCCAGCAGTTACTCGGGGCAGGGGAACACTGAAGCTTTCTTT
>-|-|TRBJ2-7|TRBV7-9
CASSPPYSIYEQYF
TGTGCCAGCAGCCCCCCCTACAGCATCTACGAGCAGTACTTC
>few|TRBD2|TRBJ2-1|TRBV20-1
CSAMESGGLGNEQFF
TGCAGTGCAATGGAGAGCGGGGGCCTAGGGAATGAGCAGTTCTTC
>-|TRBD2|TRBJ2-7|TRBV28
CASRFGEGTYEQYF
TGTGCCAGCCGCTTTGGGGAGGGAACCTACGAGCAGTACTTC
>-|-|TRBJ2-7|TRBV6-2/TRBV6-3
CASSPTRGADYEQYF
TGTGCCAGCAGTCCCACCCGGGGGGCGGATTACGAGCAGTACTTC
>many|-|TRBJ2-7|TRBV12-3/TRBV12-4
CASSLDRGLGEQYF
TGTGCCAGCAGTTTAGACCGGGGATTAGGGGAGCAGTACTTC
>few|TRBD2|TRBJ2-2|TRBV5-1
CASSLEFSGDAYTGELFF
TGCGCCAGCAGCTTGGAGTTTAGCGGGGATGCCTACACCGGGGAGCTGTTTTTT
>many|-|TRBJ1-5|TRBV7-2
CASSFLTANQPQHF
TGTGCCAGCAGCTTCTTAACGGCGAATCAGCCCCAGCATTTT
>many|TRBD1|TRBJ2-1|TRBV2
CASRDRGIYNEQFF
TGTGCCAGCAGGGACAGGGGAATCTACAATGAGCAGTTCTTC
>-|-|TRBJ2-1|TRBV3-2
CASSQPPGNRPGEQFF
TGTGCCAGCAGCCAACCCCCCGGGAACCGGCCGGGCGAGCAGTTCTTC
>-|-|TRBJ2-3|TRBV7-6
CASSLVFVDTQYF
TGTGCCAGCAGCTTAGTCTTTGTGGATACGCAGTATTTT
>few|TRBD2|TRBJ2-5|TRBV3-1
CASSLSVAGGQKTQYF
TGTGCCAGCAGCCTTAGTGTAGCGGGGGGGCAGAAGACCCAGTACTTC
>-|-|TRBJ2-2|TRBV11-2
CASSLAMVTGELFF
TGTGCCAGCAGCTTAGCTATGGTCACCGGGGAGCTGTTTTTT
>few|-|TRBJ2-7|TRBV5-1
CASSLDRGTRSYEQYF
TGCGCCAGCAGCTTGGATAGGGGGACACGATCCTACGAGCAGTACTTC
>many|-|TRBJ2-2|TRBV29-1
CSVFRGADTGELFF
TGCAGCGTTTTTCGAGGCGCGGACACCGGGGAGCTGTTTTTT
>many|-|TRBJ1-4|TRBV12-3/TRBV12-4
CASSYRASMGEKLFF
TGTGCCAGCAGCTATCGGGCCTCCATGGGGGAAAAACTGTTTTTT
>many|-|TRBJ2-7|TRBV7-8
CASSLVGSGTPYEQYF
TGTGCCAGCAGCTTAGTGGGCTCGGGGACCCCCTACGAGCAGTACTTC
>many|-|TRBJ1-1|TRBV28
CASMEGLNTEAFF
TGTGCCAGCATGGAGGGGTTGAACACTGAAGCTTTCTTT
>few|-|TRBJ2-7|TRBV7-2
CASSARPGVSAYEQYF
TGTGCCAGCAGCGCCCGGCCGGGGGTGAGCGCCTACGAGCAGTACTTC
>-|-|TRBJ2-3|TRBV20-1
CSARGTTLTDTQYF
TGCAGTGCCAGGGGGACTACCCTCACAGATACGCAGTATTTT
>-|-|TRBJ1-5|TRBV28
CASSFGEGSNQPQHF
TGTGCCAGCAGTTTCGGGGAGGGCAGCAATCAGCCCCAGCATTTT
>-|TRBD2|TRBJ2-3|TRBV18
CASSPTAGTDTQYF
TGTGCCAGCTCACCTACAGCGGGGACAGATACGCAGTATTTT
>many|TRBD2|TRBJ2-7|TRBV7-2
CASSLVAGGPSEQYF
TGTGCCAGCAGCTTAGTCGCGGGGGGGCCTTCCGAGCAGTACTTC